Shown below are 23 T cell receptor beta chains from a single sample sequenced in a study of T-cell memory formation after mild COVID-19. TCRdb processed the 5' RACE reads anew with MiXCR; each CDR3 protein has one entry. The table records more than 450,000 distinct CDR3 sequences, roughly 18% of them present only once. The sequencing sample was made of PBMCs or a T cell subset sorted from them (not recorded which). These receptors were obtained from an adult woman who had mild COVID-19 (a few samples of this study predate the infection). Cell type and time point are not known.

The chain employs TRBV7-9 and TRBJ2-1; the D call may be TRBD1 or TRBD2 (5 bases each). CDR3 size: 15 residues. V lost 0 bases to trimming and J lost 12 bases, with 18 bases between them. Per the germline V gene, CDR1 is SEHNR and CDR2 is FQNEAQ (reference sequence). The CDR3 here is CASSLAAAERGGQFF. The DNA for the CDR3 is TGTGCCAGCAGCTTAGCGGCGGCGGAGAGGGGCGGGCAGTTCTTC.

The V gene is TRBV19, the J gene TRBJ2-7, with 14 bases identical to TRBD2. The length of the CDR3 is 14 residues. V shed 4 bases and J 7 bases; nucleotides not matched to a gene: 3. The germline V gene has CDR1 LNHDA and CDR2 SQIVND (reference sequence). This chain's CDR3 is CASSRRLAGGEQYF. DNA of the CDR3: TGTGCCAGTAGTAGGAGACTAGCGGGAGGGGAGCAGTACTTC.

This clonotype was seen only a few times. The V call is TRBV6-6, the J call TRBJ2-7, with TRBD2 matching over 16 bases. CDR1 MNHNY and CDR2 SVGAGI come from the germline V gene (reference sequence). Trimming removed 2 bases from V and 1 base from J; junction bases left unmatched: 8. The CDR3 has 19 residues. CDR3 loop: CASSYAPGTSGRESYEQYF. CDR3 nucleotide sequence: TGTGCCAGCAGTTACGCTCCCGGGACTAGCGGGAGGGAGTCCTACGAGCAGTACTTC.

This clonotype was found a few times. V and J are TRBV4-3 and TRBJ2-4; D is perhaps TRBD2 (6 bases). The germline gives CDR1 LGHNA, CDR2 YSLEER. The CDR3 totals 16 residues. V gave up 0 bases and J gave up 0 bases, with 9 bases separating them. The CDR3 is CASSQDVGLAKNIQYF. The CDR3 nucleotides read TGCGCCAGCAGCCAAGATGTGGGACTAGCCAAAAACATTCAGTACTTC.

The chain has TRBV7-9 and TRBJ2-1, with 7 nucleotides matching TRBD2. Looked up from germline, CDR1 is SEHNR and CDR2 is FQNEAQ (reference sequence). J lost 6 bases, V lost 4 bases, and 15 bases had no gene match. The CDR3 is 17 residues long. The CDR3 DNA follows: TGTGCCAGCAGCTCAATCGACGGGGAGGGTCGGGGCAATGAGCAGTTCTTC. Translating gives CASSSIDGEGRGNEQFF. Based on the CDR3 plus reference TRBV7-9 and TRBJ2-1, the full variable domain is DTGVSQNPRHKITKRGQNVTFRCDPISEHNRLYWYRQTLGQGPEFLTYFQNEAQLEKSRLLSDRFSAERPKGSFSTLEIQRTEQGDSAMYLCASSSIDGEGRGNEQFFGPGTRLTVL.

The J gene is TRBJ2-2, the V gene TRBV19; 10 bases map to TRBD1. After removal of 0 bases from V and 5 bases from J, the junction contained 6 bases not matched to a gene. Germline CDR1 LNHDA, CDR2 SQIVND (reference sequence). The CDR3 contains 17 residues. The CDR3 DNA reads TGTGCCAGTAGTATAGAAGGGGGACAGGGGCCGACCGGGGAGCTGTTTTTT. The encoded protein is CASSIEGGQGPTGELFF.

This clonotype occurred a few times. The chain joins TRBV4-1 to TRBJ1-2; 7 bases fit TRBD1. Per the germline V gene, CDR1 is MGHRA and CDR2 is YSYEKL. V shed 4 bases, J shed 8 bases, and the junction held 7 bases outside the gene matches. This CDR3 is 13 amino acids long. CDR3 sequence (DNA): TGCGCCAGCAGCCCACAGGGGTCCTGGGGCTACACCTTC. Amino acids: CASSPQGSWGYTF.

The chain has TRBV12-3 or TRBV12-4 and TRBJ1-5, with D perhaps TRBD1 (6 bases). V lost 3 bases and J 6 bases, leaving 18 bases between the germline ends. The CDR3 spans 16 residues. In DNA form, the CDR3 reads TGTGCCAGCAGTTTGTTGGGGGGGGCGCTTGGTCAGCCCCAGCATTTT. This translates into CASSLLGGALGQPQHF.

This clonotype showed up just a few times. This chain joins TRBV19 and TRBJ1-1; D perhaps matches TRBD1 (6 bases). Germline loops: CDR1 LNHDA, CDR2 SQIVND (reference sequence). The V end lost 5 bases, the J end lost 3 bases, and 16 bases lay between the germline ends. The CDR3 is made up of 15 amino acids. The CDR3 DNA sequence: TGTGCCAGTAGTGGAGGGGGAACCCCAGACACTGAAGCTTTCTTT. Translating gives CASSGGGTPDTEAFF.

This clonotype was seen many times. The J gene is TRBJ2-5, the V gene TRBV4-2; 8 bases are shared with TRBD1. The CDR3 contains 15 residues. The V and J ends lost 5 bases and 5 bases, in that order; junction bases with no gene match: 10. The germline V gene encodes CDR1 LGHNA and CDR2 YNFKEQ. CDR3 nucleotide sequence: TGTGCCAGCAGCGCCCGGACAGGGCTCGGGGAGACCCAGTACTTC. Its translation is CASSARTGLGETQYF.

Only a few counts were recorded for this clonotype. The rearrangement joins TRBV29-1 to TRBJ1-5; D might be TRBD1 (5 bases). Trimming left V 8 bases short and J 3 bases short, with 14 bases between. The V gene's germline CDR1 is SQVTM and CDR2 ANQGSEA. This CDR3 contains 13 residues. Here the CDR3 reads CSTQGGINQPQHF. CDR3 coding DNA: TGCAGCACCCAGGGAGGGATCAATCAGCCCCAGCATTTT.

This clonotype was found a few times. This chain joins TRBV2 and TRBJ2-7, with 9 bases aligning to TRBD2. V shed 6 bases, J shed 4 bases, and the junction held 7 bases outside the gene matches. In germline, CDR1 is SNHLY, CDR2 FYNNEI. The length of the CDR3 is 14 residues. CDR3 sequence (DNA): TGTGCCAGCAGGGAGACTAGCGGAACTTACGAGCAGTACTTC. It encodes CASRETSGTYEQYF.

This chain uses TRBV10-3 with TRBJ1-1; D is unclear. The CDR3 runs to 13 residues. The V end lost 4 bases, the J end lost 2 bases, and 8 bases lay between the germline ends. Germline V CDR1 and CDR2: ENHRY, SYGVKD. In DNA form, the CDR3 reads TGTGCCATCAGTGCCGAGGGAAACACTGAAGCTTTCTTT. Protein product: CAISAEGNTEAFF.

The gene calls are TRBV24-1 and TRBJ1-1, with a weak D call TRBD1 (6 bases). The CDR3 consists of 12 residues. Per germline, CDR1 KGHDR and CDR2 SFDVKD. The V end lost 4 bases, the J end lost 10 bases, and 12 bases lay between the germline ends. The CDR3 here is CATSEWGGAAFF. The CDR3 nucleotides read TGTGCCACCAGTGAGTGGGGGGGGGCAGCTTTCTTT.

This clonotype was counted between two and nine times. The J gene is TRBJ2-5, the V gene TRBV7-9; D is possibly TRBD2 (6 bases). This CDR3 spans 14 amino acids. Deletions cut 6 bases from V and 0 bases from J, with 11 bases between. Germline V gene sequence: CDR1 SEHNR, CDR2 FQNEAQ (reference sequence). The CDR3 region has the DNA TGTGCCAGCAGAGCCGGGAGCAACCAAGAGACCCAGTACTTC. Amino acids: CASRAGSNQETQYF.

This clonotype was seen repeatedly, ten times or more. Mismatch with germline at one junction end may stem from a read error. The chain couples TRBV12-3 or TRBV12-4 to TRBJ1-1; tentatively, D is TRBD1 (6 bases). The CDR3 runs to 11 residues. The DNA of the CDR3 is TGCGCCAGCAGCAGGGGCACTGAAGCTTTCTTT. Its translation is CASSRGTEAFF.

This chain links TRBV12-3 or TRBV12-4 with TRBJ2-7; D is possibly TRBD1 or TRBD2 (5 bases each). This CDR3 has 14 residues. Trimming removed 1 base from V and 5 bases from J, with 12 bases in between. The CDR3 DNA reads TGTGCCAGCAGTTTAGGGGACCGCTGGGACGAGCAGTACTTC. Translated: CASSLGDRWDEQYF.

This clonotype was detected only a few times. This rearrangement joins TRBV6-2 or TRBV6-3 to TRBJ2-5; possibly TRBD2 for D (5 bases). CDR1 is MNHEY and CDR2 is SVGEGT in the germline V gene. The CDR3 covers 13 residues. V gave up 2 bases and J gave up 3 bases, with 7 bases separating them. CDR3: CASSYRREETQYF. Here the CDR3 DNA reads TGTGCCAGCAGTTACAGGCGGGAAGAGACCCAGTACTTC.

This clonotype turned up a few times. This chain joins TRBV6-5 and TRBJ2-5; 8 bases fit TRBD2. CDR3 size: 20 residues. CDR1 MNHEY and CDR2 SVGAGI come from the germline V gene. Trimming cost V 6 bases and J 1 base; bases outside gene matches: 22. The CDR3 bases are TGTGCCAGCAGCCTCCGGGGGGGATTACCTATTCCTAGGGGCCAAGAGACCCAGTACTTC. This translates into CASSLRGGLPIPRGQETQYF.

The chain combines TRBV27 with TRBJ2-1, with TRBD1 identical over 9 bases. With V trimmed by 2 bases and J by 6 bases, 11 bases remained unmatched. CDR1 is MNHEY and CDR2 is SMNVEV in the germline V gene (reference sequence). The CDR3 has 17 residues. CDR3 loop: CASSLPISGTGLNEQFF. Here the CDR3 DNA reads TGTGCCAGCAGTTTACCTATTTCCGGGACAGGGCTCAATGAGCAGTTCTTC.

This clonotype was seen only a few times. The chain has TRBV5-1 and TRBJ2-2; D might be TRBD2 (5 bases). Looked up from germline, CDR1 is SGHRS and CDR2 is YFSETQ. Deletions cut 7 bases from V and 9 bases from J, with 31 bases between. The CDR3 spans 18 residues. Written as DNA, the CDR3 is TGCGCCAGCTCACCGACCGGAGCAACTAGTCGGGGTGTCCGGGAGCTGTTTTTT. Residues: CASSPTGATSRGVRELFF.

This clonotype showed up just a few times. The chain links TRBV6-1 to TRBJ2-7; 10 nucleotides line up with TRBD1. The CDR3 has 17 residues. CDR1 MNHNS and CDR2 SASEGT come from the germline V gene. The ends lost 3 bases at V and 4 bases at J; junction bases unmatched: 12. CDR3 sequence (DNA): TGTGCCAGCAGTGAGGTTTTGGGACAGGGGAGCTTTTACGAGCAGTACTTC. Translating gives CASSEVLGQGSFYEQYF.

The count of this clonotype is one. This chain uses TRBV6-5 with TRBJ2-6, with 8 bases aligning to TRBD1. The CDR3 sequence is 16 residues long. Per the germline V gene, CDR1 is MNHEY and CDR2 is SVGAGI. V lost 7 bases to trimming and J lost 3 bases; unmatched junction nucleotides: 8. This CDR3 reads CASNAGGSGGANVLTF. The CDR3 DNA follows: TGTGCCAGCAACGCAGGGGGCAGTGGTGGGGCCAACGTCCTGACTTTC.